The sequence of this T cell receptor (beta chain) was determined in a study of CXCR3-negative and CXCR3-positive naive CD8 T cells. Notes on this clonotype: Its specificity is unknown.

Study-wide results and caveats: TRB CDR3s were more hydrophobic in CXCR3-positive than in CXCR3-negative naive cells.

The CDR3 sequence is 11 residues long. Libraries of TRB cDNA were made by 5' RACE and carried UMIs. TCRdb reprocessed the 5' RACE reads; each CDR3 protein has one entry and no DNA is given. This listing includes around 60,000 distinct CDR3 sequences. The sequenced sample consisted of naive CXCR3+ CD8+ T cells from blood. Subset described: CD45RO-CCR7+CD27+CD95- naive CD8+ T cells expressing CXCR3 (TNR3+). This rearrangement joins TRBV21-1 to TRBJ2-7. TRBV21-1 is deemed a pseudogene. The source is a human donor in good health. Some clones in this sample may be carry-over from other donors' samples. CDR3 region: CAIRLSTEQYF.